These 6 T cell receptor beta chains came from one sample sequenced in a study of cytomegalovirus exposure and HLA in healthy donors. Measured with immunoSEQ multiplex PCR; TCRdb has only the in-frame clones, and not every one. This sample carries tens of thousands of clones, about 95% of them seen once, and the ten largest clones take about 0.63%. The sample was PBMCs. Receptors were obtained from a woman younger than 30 in good health and CMV-seronegative.

Comments on this clone: One junction end does not reproduce the germline sequence, and a read error may be involved. V gene TRBV27 combines with J gene TRBJ2-7, with a possible D match to TRBD2 (6 bases). The germline gives CDR1 MNHEY, CDR2 SMNVEV (reference sequence). The CDR3 extends over 14 amino acids. Here the CDR3 DNA reads TGTGCCAGCAGTCCACGGGCGGGGTCCTACGGGCAGTACTTC. Translation gives CASSPRAGSYGQYF.

This clone was counted once. The rearrangement uses TRBV6-1 and TRBJ2-2; 7 bases match TRBD2. J gave up 4 bases and V 0 bases, and 5 bases lay outside the gene matches. Germline V CDR1 and CDR2: MNHNS, SASEGT. This CDR3 contains 16 residues. The CDR3 protein is CASSEAGGVGTGELFF. The DNA for the CDR3 is TGTGCCAGCAGTGAAGCGGGAGGGGTCGGCACCGGGGAGCTGTTTTTT.

This sequence joins TRBV4-2 and TRBJ2-1; TRBD2 might be the D (5 bases). Germline values: CDR1 LGHNA, CDR2 YNFKEQ. Between the trimmed V and J ends, which lost 4 bases and 6 bases, there was a span of 19 bases. CDR3 length equals 16 residues. The CDR3 bases are TGTGCCAGCAGCCGAGAGCGGAACTCTTTATTCAATGAGCAGTTCTTC. Amino acids: CASSRERNSLFNEQFF.

The chain employs TRBV9 and TRBJ2-2; 10 positions match TRBD2. This CDR3 is built from 14 residues. Germline V gene sequence: CDR1 SGDLS, CDR2 YYNGEE. V was pared by 10 bases and J by 0 bases, with 3 bases of the junction left unmatched. The CDR3 sequence: CAGSGGPNTGELFF. CDR3 sequence (DNA): TGTGCCGGTAGCGGGGGGCCGAACACCGGGGAGCTGTTTTTT.

The chain carries TRBV7-2 and TRBJ1-2, with a tentative D call TRBD1 (6 bases). V was pared by 2 bases and J by 8 bases, with 21 bases between. Germline values: CDR1 SGHTA, CDR2 FQGNSA. This CDR3 spans 16 amino acids. The CDR3 region is CASSLQQGEGWYGYTF. CDR3 bases: TGTGCCAGCAGCTTACAACAGGGTGAAGGGTGGTACGGCTACACCTTC.

The V gene is TRBV27, the J gene TRBJ1-1; D might be TRBD1 (5 bases). CDR1 and CDR2 (germline): MNHEY, SMNVEV (reference sequence). The CDR3 loop spans 12 amino acids. Deletions cut 4 bases from V and 7 bases from J, with 10 bases between. CDR3 sequence (DNA): TGTGCCAGCAGTTCAAGAGGACATGAAGCTTTCTTT. As protein: CASSSRGHEAFF.